The 25 T cell receptor beta chains listed next were all sequenced from one sample in a study of blood T cell repertoires in COVID-19. TCRdb's table, derived via immunoSEQ multiplex PCR, lists solely in-frame clones and lacks some. The sample contains 52,000 or so clones, 76% of which appear only once. What was sequenced was peripheral blood. The receptors originated from a man aged 50 to 60 with active or convalescent COVID-19.

The rearrangement joins TRBV7-9 to TRBJ2-6, with D possibly being TRBD1 (5 bases). Trimming took 5 bases from V and 1 from J, leaving 15 bases between them. The CDR3 has 17 amino acids. Germline V gives CDR1 SEHNR, CDR2 FQNEAQ (reference sequence). The CDR3 is CASSPDSIRSGANVLTF. CDR3 sequence (DNA): TGTGCCAGCAGCCCAGACAGCATCCGGTCTGGGGCCAACGTCCTGACTTTC. The entire variable domain, with the rest obtained from reference TRBV7-9 and TRBJ2-6, is as follows: DTGVSQNPRHKITKRGQNVTFRCDPISEHNRLYWYRQTLGQGPEFLTYFQNEAQLEKSRLLSDRFSAERPKGSFSTLEIQRTEQGDSAMYLCASSPDSIRSGANVLTFGAGSRLTVL.

The chain joins TRBV2 to TRBJ1-3; possible D gene TRBD1, 5 bases. CDR3 length equals 17 residues. Trimming removed 2 bases at V and 0 bases at J, with 14 bases between. Germline V gives CDR1 SNHLY, CDR2 FYNNEI. The CDR3 loop is CASSELPQVGSGNTIYF. CDR3 sequence (DNA): TGTGCCAGCAGTGAACTACCACAGGTGGGCTCTGGAAACACCATATATTTT.

The rearrangement links TRBV5-1 to TRBJ1-1; TRBD1 agrees at 8 bases. The CDR3 runs 14 residues. Germline V gene data show CDR1 as SGHRS and CDR2 as YFSETQ. Trimming took 6 bases from V and 11 from J; bases not matched to a gene: 15. The CDR3 protein is CASTVSGGLLEAFF. The CDR3 coding sequence is TGCGCCAGCACGGTGTCAGGGGGCCTGCTAGAGGCTTTCTTT.

The chain uses TRBV5-1 and TRBJ2-2; weak D call: TRBD1 (7 bases). V was cut by 1 base and J by 4 bases, with 20 bases left in between. This CDR3 is built from 18 residues. The V gene's germline CDR1 is SGHRS and CDR2 YFSETQ. CDR3 in amino acids: CASSLRAGTALSTGELFF. The CDR3 DNA follows: TGCGCCAGCAGCTTGAGGGCGGGGACAGCTCTTTCCACCGGGGAGCTGTTTTTT.

The chain recombines TRBV5-1 with TRBJ1-3; TRBD1 matches 7 bases. V was pared by 4 bases and J by 2 bases, with 3 bases of the junction left unmatched. CDR3 length: 14 amino acids. Germline V CDR1 and CDR2: SGHRS, YFSETQ. The CDR3 spells CASSPGTAGNTIYF. In DNA, the CDR3 is TGCGCCAGCAGCCCAGGGACAGCTGGAAACACCATATATTTT. The full variable domain, in which reference TRBV5-1 and TRBJ1-3 provide the parts outside the CDR3, is KAGVTQTPRYLIKTRGQQVTLSCSPISGHRSVSWYQQTPGQGLQFLFEYFSETQRNKGNFPGRFSGRQFSNSRSEMNVSTLELGDSALYLCASSPGTAGNTIYFGEGSWLTVV.

V gene TRBV9 combines with J gene TRBJ2-1; D is unresolved. V dropped 0 bases and J dropped 5 bases, with 9 bases sitting between them. Germline V gene sequence: CDR1 SGDLS, CDR2 YYNGEE. The length of the CDR3 is 14 residues. CDR3 DNA: TGTGCCAGCAGCGTAGGAGAGTCCAACAATGAGCAGTTCTTC. Translating it yields CASSVGESNNEQFF. Full variable domain (remainder filled in from reference TRBV9 and TRBJ2-1): DSGVTQTPKHLITATGQRVTLRCSPRSGDLSVYWYQQSLDQGLQFLIQYYNGEERAKGNILERFSAQQFPDLHSELNLSSLELGDSALYFCASSVGESNNEQFFGPGTRLTVL.

The V gene is TRBV6-5, the J gene TRBJ1-1; 9 bases match TRBD1. CDR3 size: 13 residues. CDR1 MNHEY and CDR2 SVGAGI come from the germline V gene. V lost 6 bases, J lost 4 bases, and 3 bases stayed unmatched. The CDR3 reads CASRLTGGTEAFF. The CDR3 nucleotides read TGTGCCAGCAGACTGACAGGGGGCACTGAAGCTTTCTTT.

The chain uses TRBV5-4 and TRBJ2-7; possible D gene TRBD1, 5 bases. Germline V gene sequence: CDR1 SGHNT, CDR2 YYREEE (reference sequence). V was shortened by 3 bases and J by 2 bases, with 9 bases between the two germline ends. The CDR3 is made up of 13 amino acids. The chain's CDR3 is CASSSQDTYEQYF. CDR3 DNA: TGTGCCAGCAGCTCACAGGATACCTACGAGCAGTACTTC. Filled out from reference TRBV5-4 and TRBJ2-7, the complete variable domain reads ETGVTQSPTHLIKTRGQQVTLRCSSQSGHNTVSWYQQALGQGPQFIFQYYREEENGRGNFPPRFSGLQFPNYSSELNVNALELDDSALYLCASSSQDTYEQYFGPGTRLTVT.

V and J are TRBV29-1 and TRBJ2-5; perhaps TRBD1 as D (5 bases). In germline, CDR1 is SQVTM, CDR2 ANQGSEA. The CDR3 is 12 residues long. Trimming took off 6 bases at V and 2 bases at J, with 10 bases between the two ends. CDR3 DNA: TGCAGCGTGATGCAGGGACAAGAGACCCAGTACTTC. This encodes CSVMQGQETQYF.

CDR3 amino acids: CASSVEFSDTQYF. The DNA for the CDR3 is TGCGCCAGCAGCGTAGAATTCTCAGATACGCAGTATTTT. J is TRBJ2-3 and V is TRBV5-1; D ambiguous. The CDR3 totals 13 residues. V was clipped by 4 bases and J by 4 bases, with 10 bases between them. Germline CDR1 and CDR2: SGHRS and YFSETQ.

CDR3 coding DNA: TGTGCCAGCTCACCACAGCAGGGTGACGAAAAACTGTTTTTT. It encodes CASSPQQGDEKLFF. This chain joins TRBV18 and TRBJ1-4, with D perhaps matching TRBD1 (5 bases). The CDR3 consists of 14 residues. Germline lookup yields CDR1 KGHSH and CDR2 LQKENI. Deletions cut 1 base from V and 8 bases from J, with 11 bases between. Combining the CDR3 with reference TRBV18 and TRBJ1-4 gives the whole variable domain NAGVMQNPRHLVRRRGQEARLRCSPMKGHSHVYWYRQLPEEGLKFMVYLQKENIIDESGMPKERFSAEFPKEGPSILRIQQVVRGDSAAYFCASSPQQGDEKLFFGSGTQLSVL.

The chain combines TRBV6-4 with TRBJ2-7; the D is unclear. Germline CDR1 and CDR2: MRHNA and SNTAGT. V dropped 3 bases and J dropped 5 bases, with 14 bases sitting between them. The CDR3 totals 14 residues. This CDR3 is CASSEILGSNEQYF. CDR3 in DNA: TGTGCCAGCAGTGAAATTCTAGGTTCCAACGAGCAGTACTTC.

This chain uses TRBV7-8 with TRBJ1-2, with D unclear. V was pared by 2 bases and J by 3 bases, with 7 bases between. CDR3 length equals 13 residues. Germline CDR1 and CDR2: SGHVS and FQNEAQ. DNA for the CDR3: TGTGCCAGCAGCTTAACACAGTACTATGGCTACACCTTC. Amino acids: CASSLTQYYGYTF.

In its sample, this clone was seen once. The chain combines TRBV19 with TRBJ2-3; TRBD2 matches 8 bases. Per germline, CDR1 LNHDA and CDR2 SQIVND (reference sequence). This CDR3 comprises 14 residues. V lost 11 bases, J lost 4 bases, and 11 bases stayed unmatched. CDR3 protein: CASRGGSIADTQYF. The CDR3 nucleotides are TGTGCCTCCCGGGGGGGGTCGATTGCAGATACGCAGTATTTT. The full variable domain, rest sourced from reference TRBV19 and TRBJ2-3, is DGGITQSPKYLFRKEGQNVTLSCEQNLNHDAMYWYRQDPGQGLRLIYYSQIVNDFQKGDIAEGYSVSREKKESFPLTVTSAQKNPTAFYLCASRGGSIADTQYFGPGTRLTVL.

CDR3 in DNA: TGTGCCAGCAGTTTAACTAGGGTGGCCTACAATGAGCAGTTCTTC. Translated: CASSLTRVAYNEQFF. The J gene is TRBJ2-1, the V gene TRBV27; TRBD2 is a possible D gene (5 bases). V gave up 2 bases and J gave up 2 bases, with 10 bases separating them. Germline lookup yields CDR1 MNHEY and CDR2 SMNVEV (reference sequence). CDR3 size: 15 residues.

The rearrangement joins TRBV7-9 to TRBJ2-5, with 8 bases that match TRBD2. The CDR3 length is 14 residues. The V segment lost 3 bases and the J segment 5 bases; nucleotides outside the gene matches: 5. Germline V CDR1 and CDR2: SEHNR, FQNEAQ (reference sequence). The CDR3 sequence is CASSLAGGGETQYF. The CDR3, as DNA: TGTGCCAGCAGCTTGGCGGGAGGAGGCGAGACCCAGTACTTC.

This clone was picked up a small number of times. This sequence joins TRBV3-1 (or the pseudogene TRBV3-2) and TRBJ1-2; unclear D gene. The V and J ends lost 1 base and 8 bases respectively, with 11 bases between them. The CDR3 consists of 13 residues. From germline, CDR1 is LGHDT and CDR2 YNNKEL (reference sequence). For the CDR3, the DNA is TGTGCCAGCAGCCAAGGAGAGGGCCGGGGCTACACCTTC. Its protein product is CASSQGEGRGYTF.

V is TRBV12-3 or TRBV12-4 and J is TRBJ2-1, with a weak D call TRBD2 (6 bases). V lost 3 bases to trimming and J lost 7 bases, with 10 bases between them. The length of the CDR3 is 13 residues. The CDR3 loop is CASSLTRLNEQFF. The CDR3 nucleotides are TGTGCCAGCAGTTTGACTAGGTTGAATGAGCAGTTCTTC.

The chain uses TRBV19 and TRBJ1-1, with 11 positions matching TRBD1. The CDR3 consists of 16 residues. Germline trimming cut 3 bases from V and 5 bases from J; bases unmatched to any gene: 8. CDR1 and CDR2 from the germline V gene are LNHDA and SQIVND (reference sequence). The CDR3 nucleotides are TGTGCCAGTAGTATGCTTGGCGGGACAGGGGGAACTGAAGCTTTCTTT. It is translated as CASSMLGGTGGTEAFF.

The J gene is TRBJ2-7, the V gene TRBV30, with a weak D call TRBD1 (5 bases). Trimming stripped 0 bases from V and 6 bases from J, with 12 bases between. There are 13 residues in the CDR3. Germline loops: CDR1 GTSNPN, CDR2 SVGIG (reference sequence). The CDR3 region is CAWSVGEGVEQYF. As DNA, the CDR3 is TGTGCCTGGAGTGTAGGGGAAGGGGTCGAGCAGTACTTC.

The rearrangement uses TRBV10-3 and TRBJ2-7; 9 bases fit TRBD2. Germline V gene sequence: CDR1 ENHRY, CDR2 SYGVKD. Trimming cost V 11 bases and J 3 bases; bases outside gene matches: 2. The CDR3 length is 11 residues. CDR3 residues: CAVSGSYEQYF. The CDR3 nucleotides read TGTGCCGTTAGCGGGAGCTACGAGCAGTACTTC.

A few counts support this clone. The V call is TRBV12-5, the J call TRBJ2-7; 7 positions match TRBD2. CDR1 and CDR2 from the germline V gene are LGHNT and FRNRAP. The trim removed 6 bases at V and 3 bases at J, leaving 8 bases unmatched. The length of the CDR3 is 14 residues. This CDR3 reads CASGRELAVYEQYF. The CDR3 bases are TGTGCTAGTGGACGTGAGCTAGCGGTCTACGAGCAGTACTTC.

The J gene is TRBJ1-2, the V gene TRBV24-1; TRBD1 matches 7 bases. The CDR3 is 13 residues long. J was trimmed by 0 bases and V by 11 bases; bases with no gene match: 5. Germline CDR1 is KGHDR and CDR2 is SFDVKD. The DNA for the CDR3 is TGTGCCATACAGGGGCCGACTAACTATGGCTACACCTTC. Residues: CAIQGPTNYGYTF.

This rearrangement joins TRBV5-6 to TRBJ2-1; 8 bases fit TRBD1. Trimming at V came to 5 bases and at J to 2 bases, leaving 3 bases not matched to a gene. Germline V CDR1 and CDR2: SGHDT, YYEEEE. This CDR3 has 14 amino acids. CDR3 nucleotides: TGTGCCAGCAGGTCGGGACAGGCCTACAATGAGCAGTTCTTC. Its protein is CASRSGQAYNEQFF.

V is TRBV4-1 and J is TRBJ2-1; 8 nucleotides align to TRBD2. This CDR3 spans 16 amino acids. V gave up 1 base and J gave up 9 bases; unmatched junction bases: 11. The germline V gene encodes CDR1 MGHRA and CDR2 YSYEKL. In nucleotides, the CDR3 is TGCGCCAGCAGCCAAGCAGCCGGGACTAGTCTTCGTGAGCAGTTCTTC. This encodes CASSQAAGTSLREQFF.